These 18 T cell receptor beta chains came from one sample sequenced in a study of control samples from healthy donors and cancer patients. Measured with immunoSEQ multiplex PCR; TCRdb has only the in-frame clones, and not every one. In the table there are 65,000 to 95,000 clones, 87% of which are singletons. Source material: blood. These receptors originate from a man aged 45-60 years in good health.

The chain has TRBV4-3 and TRBJ1-1, with D unresolved. The CDR3 is 15 amino acids. Germline CDR1 LGHNA, CDR2 YSLEER. The V and J ends lost 6 bases and 4 bases respectively, with 18 bases between them. CDR3 sequence reads: CASRVERGMSTEAFF. The CDR3 DNA reads as TGCGCCAGCAGAGTCGAACGGGGAATGAGCACTGAAGCTTTCTTT.

The gene calls are TRBV18 and TRBJ1-2, with TRBD1 matching over 9 bases. The CDR3 runs to 16 residues. V dropped 3 bases and J dropped 3; count of bases not matched to a gene: 8. Germline V gives CDR1 KGHSH, CDR2 LQKENI. DNA of the CDR3: TGTGCCAGCTCACCGAACGTACAGGGGGCAGACTATGGCTACACCTTC. Its protein is CASSPNVQGADYGYTF.

The V and J genes are TRBV5-6 and TRBJ1-6; no definite D call. Germline V gives CDR1 SGHDT, CDR2 YYEEEE. Trimming shortened V by 2 bases and J by 5 bases, and 11 bases separated the two germline ends. The CDR3 loop spans 15 amino acids. CDR3 sequence (DNA): TGTGCCAGCAGCTTTGATTTTGAAAATAATTCACCCCTCCACTTT. Its translation is CASSFDFENNSPLHF.

The chain links TRBV6-5 to TRBJ1-3, with no clear D. The germline gives CDR1 MNHEY, CDR2 SVGAGI. The CDR3 is 12 residues long. Trimming removed 7 bases at V and 0 bases at J, with 4 bases between. In DNA form, the CDR3 reads TGTGCCAGCACGATCTCTGGAAACACCATATATTTT. As protein: CASTISGNTIYF.

The count of this clone is one. V is TRBV6-5 and J is TRBJ2-3; D is ambiguous. Germline V lookup: CDR1 MNHEY, CDR2 SVGAGI. The CDR3 runs 13 residues. With 7 bases removed from V and 4 bases from J, the gap between germline ends came to 12 bases. CDR3 amino acids: CASNRASADTQYF. The CDR3 DNA reads TGTGCCAGCAACCGTGCAAGCGCAGATACGCAGTATTTT.

This chain links TRBV2 with TRBJ2-3; D may be TRBD2 (6 bases). From germline, CDR1 is SNHLY and CDR2 FYNNEI. V lost 7 bases and J 4 bases, leaving 15 bases between the germline ends. This CDR3 spans 14 amino acids. The CDR3: CASTPHPGADTQYF. In DNA, the CDR3 is TGTGCCAGCACCCCTCACCCGGGGGCAGATACGCAGTATTTT.

The chain joins TRBV6-1 to TRBJ2-7; D remains ambiguous. This CDR3 contains 14 residues. Trimming took 3 bases from V and 3 from J, leaving 12 bases between them. Germline CDR1 reads MNHNS; CDR2 reads SASEGT. CDR3 coding DNA: TGTGCCAGCAGTGATTTGGGATCATTCTACGAGCAGTACTTC. This gives the protein CASSDLGSFYEQYF.

The CDR3 reads CASSTNRVGDEKLFF. The CDR3 DNA follows: TGTGCCAGCAGCACCAACAGGGTCGGGGATGAAAAACTGTTTTTT. V gene TRBV7-3 combines with J gene TRBJ1-4; perhaps TRBD1 as D (6 bases). This CDR3 has 15 residues. Germline loops: CDR1 SGHTA, CDR2 FQGTGA. Trimming removed 5 bases from V and 6 bases from J, with 16 bases in between.

The chain is built from TRBV6-4 and TRBJ1-1; maybe TRBD1 (5 bases). The germline V gene has CDR1 MRHNA and CDR2 SNTAGT. The CDR3 extends over 13 amino acids. Trimming left V 9 bases short and J 1 base short, with 12 bases between. For the CDR3, the DNA is TGTGCCAGTTCCTACGACAGGAACACTGAAGCTTTCTTT. Amino acid sequence: CASSYDRNTEAFF.

The V and J genes are TRBV24-1 and TRBJ2-5; D is ambiguous. In germline, CDR1 is KGHDR, CDR2 SFDVKD. With 5 bases removed from V and 4 bases from J, the gap between germline ends came to 22 bases. The CDR3 has 17 amino acids. In nucleotides, the CDR3 is TGTGCCACCAGTGCCTCCCCTGGGCCCACGACGGGAGAGACCCAGTACTTC. It yields the protein CATSASPGPTTGETQYF.

This chain links TRBV6-2 or TRBV6-3 with TRBJ1-4, with a possible D match to TRBD1 (6 bases). This CDR3 contains 14 residues. Deletions cut 5 bases from V and 6 bases from J, with 13 bases between. Per germline, CDR1 MNHEY and CDR2 SVGEGT. CDR3 loop: CASSLGGPHEKLFF. The CDR3 DNA reads TGTGCCAGCAGTCTGGGGGGCCCACATGAAAAACTGTTTTTT.

The rearrangement joins TRBV5-1 to TRBJ2-7, with D tentatively TRBD1 or TRBD2 (5 bases each). CDR3 length: 13 amino acids. Germline values: CDR1 SGHRS, CDR2 YFSETQ. The V end was cut by 2 bases, the J end by 4 bases, with 10 bases between. This CDR3 reads CASSFEGNYEQYV. Here the CDR3 DNA reads TGCGCCAGCAGCTTTGAGGGGAATTACGAGCAGTACGTC.

For the CDR3, the DNA is TGTGCTTCGGCTCCCCCTGGAGGGAACTATGGCTACACCTTC. It specifies CASAPPGGNYGYTF. The chain is built from TRBV6-5 and TRBJ1-2; D gene ambiguous. There are 14 residues in the CDR3. Germline V lookup: CDR1 MNHEY, CDR2 SVGAGI.

The gene calls are TRBV19 and TRBJ1-2; D is unclear. In germline, CDR1 is LNHDA, CDR2 SQIVND (reference sequence). The CDR3 length is 14 residues. Trimming removed 5 bases at V and 2 bases at J, with 12 bases between. The CDR3 nucleotides are TGTGCCAGTAGTGACACTTCAATCAACTATGGCTACACCTTC. Its translation is CASSDTSINYGYTF.

The chain links TRBV14 to TRBJ2-5; D is perhaps TRBD1 or TRBD2 (6 bases each). Germline V lookup: CDR1 SGHDN, CDR2 FVKESK. Between the trimmed V and J ends, which lost 4 bases and 6 bases, there was a span of 18 bases. The CDR3 runs 15 residues. The CDR3 protein is CASSRKIGGAQTQYF. The CDR3 DNA reads as TGTGCCAGCAGCCGCAAAATCGGGGGCGCGCAGACCCAGTACTTC.

This clone has a single count. The rearrangement uses TRBV11-2 and TRBJ1-1, with 7 bases lining up with TRBD1. Germline CDR1 and CDR2: SGHAT and FQNNGV. The CDR3 loop spans 14 amino acids. Trimming removed 2 bases from V and 7 bases from J; junction bases left unmatched: 7. In DNA form, the CDR3 reads TGTGCCAGCAGCTTAAAGGGGACAGTCCTTGAAGCTTTCTTT. The encoded protein is CASSLKGTVLEAFF.

Remarks on this clone: At the DNA level, this CDR3 is encoded by other sequences in the same sample as well. The chain is built from TRBV18 and TRBJ2-3, with unresolved D. V dropped 3 bases and J dropped 0 bases, with 4 bases sitting between them. The CDR3 length is 13 residues. In germline, CDR1 is KGHSH, CDR2 LQKENI. CDR3 sequence reads: CASSPPSTDTQYF. The CDR3 coding sequence is TGTGCCAGCTCACCCCCTAGCACAGATACGCAGTATTTT. Full variable domain (outside the CDR3, taken from reference TRBV18 and TRBJ2-3): NAGVMQNPRHLVRRRGQEARLRCSPMKGHSHVYWYRQLPEEGLKFMVYLQKENIIDESGMPKERFSAEFPKEGPSILRIQQVVRGDSAAYFCASSPPSTDTQYFGPGTRLTVL.

The rearrangement joins TRBV6-6 to TRBJ1-2; D remains ambiguous. CDR1 is MNHNY, CDR2 SVGAGI, per germline (reference sequence). This CDR3 comprises 13 residues. V was cut by 10 bases and J by 0 bases, with 12 bases left in between. CDR3 loop: CATEDASNYGYTF. CDR3 nucleotide sequence: TGTGCCACCGAGGACGCCTCTAACTATGGCTACACCTTC.